These 11 T cell receptor beta chains came from one sample sequenced in a study of T-cell memory formation after mild COVID-19. TCRdb called the 5' RACE reads again in MiXCR, with one record for every CDR3 protein. The sample has over 130,000 distinct CDR3 sequences, 14% seen once; the top ten hold around 30%. Sequenced input: PBMCs or a T cell subset sorted from them (not recorded which). These receptors were collected from an adult woman who had mild COVID-19 (a few samples of this study predate the infection). Cell type and time point are not known.

J is TRBJ1-1 and V is TRBV7-9, with 10 bases identical to TRBD1. The CDR3 has 14 residues. V lost 3 bases and J lost 6; bases outside the gene matches: 4. Germline V gives CDR1 SEHNR, CDR2 FQNEAQ (reference sequence). The CDR3 spells CASSLTGGRAEAFF. The DNA for the CDR3 is TGTGCCAGCAGCTTGACAGGGGGCAGGGCTGAAGCTTTCTTT.

This clonotype showed up just a few times. The chain carries TRBV7-8 and TRBJ1-3; 9 nucleotides align to TRBD1. With V trimmed by 5 bases and J by 4 bases, 9 bases remained unmatched. This CDR3 has 16 residues. In germline, CDR1 is SGHVS, CDR2 FQNEAQ. DNA of the CDR3: TGTGCCAGCAGCGACCGGGACAGGGAGTTAGGAAACACCATATATTTT. The encoded protein is CASSDRDRELGNTIYF. Full variable domain (remainder filled in from reference TRBV7-8 and TRBJ1-3): GAGVSQSPRYKVAKRGQDVALRCDPISGHVSLFWYQQALGQGPEFLTYFQNEAQLDKSGLPSDRFFAERPEGSVSTLKIQRTQQEDSAVYLCASSDRDRELGNTIYFGEGSWLTVV.

This clonotype came up a few times. V usage is TRBV19 and J usage is TRBJ2-7; tentative D call: TRBD2 (6 bases). Trimming cost V 3 bases and J 0 bases, with 12 bases left between them. This CDR3 contains 15 residues. Germline V gene lookup returns CDR1 LNHDA and CDR2 SQIVND (reference sequence). The CDR3 is CASSIWRGSSYEQYF. The CDR3 DNA follows: TGTGCCAGTAGTATCTGGCGGGGCAGCTCCTACGAGCAGTACTTC.

J is TRBJ1-1 and V is TRBV4-3; D remains unclear. CDR3 length: 15 amino acids. Per the germline V gene, CDR1 is LGHNA and CDR2 is YSLEER. Trimming took off 1 base at V and 1 base at J, with 10 bases between the two ends. The CDR3 nucleotides read TGCGCCAGCAGCCAAGGAAGACACTGGAACACTGAAGCTTTCTTT. It specifies CASSQGRHWNTEAFF.

The genes are TRBV24-1 and TRBJ2-5, with D possibly being TRBD2 (6 bases). Looked up from germline, CDR1 is KGHDR and CDR2 is SFDVKD. The CDR3 spans 13 residues. V lost 7 bases and J 5 bases, leaving 13 bases between the germline ends. CDR3 loop: CATRSGEEETQYF. Written as DNA, the CDR3 is TGTGCCACCAGGTCCGGGGAGGAGGAGACCCAGTACTTC.

This clonotype was picked up a small number of times. The rearrangement links TRBV29-1 to TRBJ1-2; possible D gene TRBD1, 6 bases. The CDR3 loop spans 17 amino acids. Trimming left V 0 bases short and J 5 bases short, with 22 bases between. Germline CDR1 is SQVTM and CDR2 is ANQGSEA. The CDR3 reads CSVEDRPIGTPDYGYTF. The CDR3 DNA sequence: TGCAGCGTTGAAGATCGCCCAATTGGGACACCTGATTATGGCTACACCTTC.

In this sample, this clonotype turned up a few times. This chain joins TRBV4-2 and TRBJ1-3, with D tentatively TRBD1 (6 bases). V lost 0 bases and J lost 1, with 16 bases in between. Germline V gene sequence: CDR1 LGHNA, CDR2 YNFKEQ. The CDR3 length is 18 residues. For the CDR3, the DNA is TGTGCCAGCAGCCAAGATACAGGGAGCCTGTATTCTGGAAACACCATATATTTT. Protein product: CASSQDTGSLYSGNTIYF.

The chain couples TRBV11-2 to TRBJ2-7; perhaps TRBD2 as D (6 bases). The V gene lost 0 bases and the J gene lost 3 bases, with 24 bases spanning the gap. CDR1 SGHAT and CDR2 FQNNGV come from the germline V gene. The CDR3 sequence is 19 residues long. CDR3 bases: TGTGCCAGCAGCTTAGATTCGTGGGACTTTATTACGGCGGGCTACGAGCAGTACTTC. It encodes CASSLDSWDFITAGYEQYF.

In DNA, the CDR3 is TGCGCCAGCAGCCAAAACCCGCAGGGGAATCAGCCCCAGCATTTT. It is translated as CASSQNPQGNQPQHF. The rearrangement uses TRBV4-1 and TRBJ1-5; D might be TRBD1 (6 bases). Germline V lookup: CDR1 MGHRA, CDR2 YSYEKL. Trimming cost V 2 bases and J 4 bases, with 12 bases left between them. The CDR3 is 15 residues long.

This clonotype was counted between two and nine times. The chain employs TRBV9 and TRBJ2-1; 7 bases fit TRBD1. CDR3 length: 17 amino acids. The V gene's germline CDR1 is SGDLS and CDR2 YYNGEE. Trimming took 3 bases from V and 2 from J; bases not matched to a gene: 11. The DNA for the CDR3 is TGTGCCAGCAGCGGTAGTACAGGGGACACCCCCTACAATGAGCAGTTCTTC. Translation gives CASSGSTGDTPYNEQFF. The variable domain in full, with the rest retrieved from reference TRBV9 and TRBJ2-1, is DSGVTQTPKHLITATGQRVTLRCSPRSGDLSVYWYQQSLDQGLQFLIQYYNGEERAKGNILERFSAQQFPDLHSELNLSSLELGDSALYFCASSGSTGDTPYNEQFFGPGTRLTVL.

This clonotype was seen a handful of times. The chain carries TRBV6-2 or TRBV6-3 and TRBJ1-1; 7 positions agree with TRBD1. Germline loops: CDR1 MNHEY, CDR2 SVGEGT. This CDR3 has 13 amino acids. The ends lost 6 bases at V and 7 bases at J; junction bases unmatched: 8. CDR3 amino acids: CASSAYRGLEAFF. The DNA for the CDR3 is TGTGCCAGCAGCGCCTACAGGGGACTTGAAGCTTTCTTT.